This TCR beta chain came from a study of shared clonotypes between healthy human individuals. Overall study: There were three CD4 naive, three CD4 memory, two CD8 naive and one CD8 memory plates per donor.

About this clone itself: The antigen is undetermined.

Broader study findings: Naive CD4 clonotypes overlapped across a handful of donors at roughly 5.1%.

The table came from immunoSEQ multiplex PCR; TCRdb's copy has only in-frame clones and leaves some out. The table lists under 700,000 clones, roughly 95% of them singletons. In the naive CD8 group, cells lacked CD45RO and were positively selected for CCR7, so terminally differentiated effector memory CD45RA+ cells were left out. Specimen: naive CD8+ T cells sorted from blood. This receptor was taken from a woman aged 25-40 years in good health.

The CDR3 protein is CASSGGTSDEQYF. The CDR3 DNA is TGTGCCAGCAGTGGAGGGACGTCTGACGAGCAGTACTTC. The J gene is TRBJ2-7, the V gene TRBV25-1; D possibly uses TRBD1 or TRBD2 (5 bases each). Trimming took off 4 bases at V and 5 bases at J, with 12 bases between the two ends. Germline CDR1 reads MGHDK; CDR2 reads SYGVNS. The CDR3 is 13 residues long.